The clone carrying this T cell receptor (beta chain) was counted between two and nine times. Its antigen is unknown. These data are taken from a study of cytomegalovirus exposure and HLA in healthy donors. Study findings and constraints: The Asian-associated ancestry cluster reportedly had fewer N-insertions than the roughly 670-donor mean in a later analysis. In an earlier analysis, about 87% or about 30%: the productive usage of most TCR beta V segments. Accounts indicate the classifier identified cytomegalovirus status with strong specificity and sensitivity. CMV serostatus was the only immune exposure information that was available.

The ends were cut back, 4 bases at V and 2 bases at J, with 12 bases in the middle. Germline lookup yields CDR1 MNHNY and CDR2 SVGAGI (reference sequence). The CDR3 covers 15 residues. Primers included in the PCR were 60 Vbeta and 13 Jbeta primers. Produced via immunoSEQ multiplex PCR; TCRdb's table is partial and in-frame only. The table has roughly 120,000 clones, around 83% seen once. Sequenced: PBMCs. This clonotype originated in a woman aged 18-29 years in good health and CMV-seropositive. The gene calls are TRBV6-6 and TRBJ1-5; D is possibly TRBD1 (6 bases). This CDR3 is CASSSGVIGNQPQHF. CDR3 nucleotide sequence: TGTGCCAGCAGTTCAGGGGTAATTGGCAATCAGCCCCAGCATTTT.